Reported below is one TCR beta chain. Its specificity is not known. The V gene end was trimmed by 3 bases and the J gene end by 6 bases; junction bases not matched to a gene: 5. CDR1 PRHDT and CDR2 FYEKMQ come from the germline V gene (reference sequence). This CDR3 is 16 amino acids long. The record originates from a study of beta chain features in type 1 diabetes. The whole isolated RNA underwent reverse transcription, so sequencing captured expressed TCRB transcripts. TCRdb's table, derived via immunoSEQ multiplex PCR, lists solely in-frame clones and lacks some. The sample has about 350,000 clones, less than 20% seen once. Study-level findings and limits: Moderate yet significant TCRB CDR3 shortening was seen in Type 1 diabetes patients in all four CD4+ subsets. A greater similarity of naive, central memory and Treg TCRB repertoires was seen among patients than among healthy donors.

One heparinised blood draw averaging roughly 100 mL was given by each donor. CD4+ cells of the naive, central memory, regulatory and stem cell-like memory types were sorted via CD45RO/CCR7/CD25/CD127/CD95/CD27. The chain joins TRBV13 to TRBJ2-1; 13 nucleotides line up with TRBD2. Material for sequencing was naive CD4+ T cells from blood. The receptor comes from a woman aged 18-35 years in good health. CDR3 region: CASSFPTSGGANEQFF. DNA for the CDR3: TGTGCCAGCAGCTTCCCAACTAGCGGGGGGGCCAATGAGCAGTTCTTC.